The 32 T cell receptor beta chains below all came from one sample that was sequenced in a study of human T cells and chemical hapten exposure. Time point: pre-sensitization, week 0. The treatment is: therapeutic diphenylcyclopropenone sensitization with weekly scalp DPC. TCRdb itself ran the RACE reads through MiXCR, one entry per CDR3 protein. The sample carries fewer than 50,000 distinct CDR3 sequences, 6% to 9.5% recorded once. Specimen: whole blood, collected in connection with sensitization to the hapten diphenylcyclopropenone (DPC). The receptors were sampled from a woman aged 45-59 years with alopecia areata. Some clones in this sample may be carry-over from other donors' samples.

This clonotype was detected ten times or more. V is TRBV18 and J is TRBJ2-1; 7 bases line up with TRBD1. With V trimmed by 4 bases and J by 10 bases, 7 bases remained unmatched. The CDR3 consists of 13 residues. Per germline, CDR1 KGHSH and CDR2 LQKENI. CDR3: CASSRDSSFEQFF. The CDR3 bases are TGTGCCAGCTCACGGGACAGTTCTTTCGAGCAGTTCTTC.

This clonotype came up many times. The chain recombines TRBV24-1 with TRBJ2-5; the D call may be TRBD1 or TRBD2 (5 bases each). The CDR3 sequence is 13 residues long. V dropped 8 bases and J dropped 4 bases, with 13 bases sitting between them. Germline V lookup: CDR1 KGHDR, CDR2 SFDVKD. The CDR3 bases are TGTGCCACCATGGGGACGGGCCCAGAGACCCAGTACTTC. Its protein product is CATMGTGPETQYF.

V usage is TRBV11-2 and J usage is TRBJ2-1, with D unresolved. The germline CDR1 and CDR2 sequences are SGHAT and FQNNGV. The CDR3 is 14 amino acids. Between the trimmed V and J ends, which lost 3 bases and 4 bases, there was a span of 10 bases. The CDR3, as DNA: TGTGCCAGCAGCTTCCCGGCCGGATACAATGAGCAGTTCTTC. It translates to CASSFPAGYNEQFF.

This clonotype was recorded at least ten times. The chain links TRBV6-6 to TRBJ2-7, with 9 bases matching TRBD2. CDR3 length equals 14 residues. Germline-derived CDR1 and CDR2 are MNHNY and SVGAGI (reference sequence). Trimming at V came to 6 bases and at J to 4 bases, leaving 7 bases not matched to a gene. Here the CDR3 DNA reads TGTGCCAGCAGCCTGACTAGCGGAGGTTACGAGCAGTACTTC. Amino acid sequence: CASSLTSGGYEQYF.

This clonotype showed up many times. The chain combines TRBV12-5 with TRBJ1-1; D is undetermined. The CDR3 consists of 13 residues. The germline V gene encodes CDR1 LGHNT and CDR2 FRNRAP. V was pared by 1 base and J by 1 base, with 4 bases between. In nucleotides, the CDR3 is TGTGCTAGTGGTTTGGGGCAGAACACTGAAGCTTTCTTT. It encodes CASGLGQNTEAFF. Complete variable domain (other parts from reference TRBV12-5 and TRBJ1-1): DARVTQTPRHKVTEMGQEVTMRCQPILGHNTVFWYRQTMMQGLELLAYFRNRAPLDDSGMPKDRFSAEMPDATLATLKIQPSEPRDSAVYFCASGLGQNTEAFFGQGTRLTVV.

This clonotype was seen a handful of times. This chain connects TRBV10-3 to TRBJ2-4, with no clear D. With 4 bases removed from V and 0 bases from J, the gap between germline ends came to 4 bases. Germline values: CDR1 ENHRY, CDR2 SYGVKD. This CDR3 is 13 amino acids long. The CDR3 DNA reads as TGTGCCATCAGTGCGGAAGCCAAAAACATTCAGTACTTC. Residues: CAISAEAKNIQYF.

This clonotype was counted only a few times. The gene calls are TRBV2 and TRBJ2-5, with D unresolved. The CDR3 consists of 11 residues. Trimming took off 5 bases at V and 5 bases at J, with 6 bases between the two ends. Germline V CDR1 and CDR2: SNHLY, FYNNEI. The CDR3 DNA reads TGTGCCAGCAGTTTAGATGAGACCCAGTACTTC. It is translated as CASSLDETQYF. The entire variable domain, with the rest obtained from reference TRBV2 and TRBJ2-5, is as follows: EPEVTQTPSHQVTQMGQEVILRCVPISNHLYFYWYRQILGQKVEFLVSFYNNEISEKSEIFDDQFSVERPDGSNFTLKIRSTKLEDSAMYFCASSLDETQYFGPGTRLLVL.

This clonotype is termed medium-sized (0.01 to 0.1%). The chain links TRBV4-2 to TRBJ1-5; 7 bases fit TRBD1. Germline CDR1 reads LGHNA; CDR2 reads YNFKEQ. J gave up 3 bases and V 0 bases, and 2 bases lay outside the gene matches. The CDR3 contains 15 residues. The CDR3 DNA sequence: TGTGCCAGCAGCCAAGAGGGACAGTACAATCAGCCCCAGCATTTT. This gives the protein CASSQEGQYNQPQHF.

The table lists this clonotype with many counts. The chain couples TRBV11-2 to TRBJ2-1; 14 positions agree with TRBD2. Germline lookup yields CDR1 SGHAT and CDR2 FQNNGV. V trimming: 5 bases; J trimming: 9 bases; junction bases outside the gene matches: 6. The length of the CDR3 is 15 residues. The DNA of the CDR3 is TGTGCCAGCAGCGCGGGACTAGCGGGAGTGGGTGAGCAGTTCTTC. Protein sequence: CASSAGLAGVGEQFF.

By its share, this clonotype is medium-sized. The chain couples TRBV5-1 to TRBJ2-3; no reliable D call. V was trimmed by 4 bases and J by 0 bases, leaving 12 bases between them. Germline CDR1 reads SGHRS; CDR2 reads YFSETQ. The CDR3 consists of 15 residues. In DNA, the CDR3 is TGCGCCAGCAGCCCAGGCACTTCTAGCACAGATACGCAGTATTTT. This gives the protein CASSPGTSSTDTQYF.

The chain employs TRBV5-4 and TRBJ1-5; 7 nucleotides match TRBD1. V was clipped by 4 bases and J by 4 bases; unmatched bases: 5. CDR3 length: 14 amino acids. CDR1 and CDR2 (germline): SGHNT, YYREEE (reference sequence). CDR3 nucleotides: TGTGCCAGCAGCACCAGGGGGTTGAATCAGCCCCAGCATTTT. This codes for CASSTRGLNQPQHF.

The genes are TRBV7-2 and TRBJ2-3; no clear D gene. CDR1 is SGHTA, CDR2 FQGNSA, per germline. CDR3 length equals 16 residues. V lost 3 bases, J lost 5 bases, and 18 bases lay in between. CDR3 sequence reads: CASSFPSRLKKDTQYF. As DNA, the CDR3 is TGTGCCAGCAGCTTCCCCTCTCGCCTTAAGAAAGATACGCAGTATTTT. Full variable domain (outside the CDR3, taken from reference TRBV7-2 and TRBJ2-3): GAGVSQSPSNKVTEKGKDVELRCDPISGHTALYWYRQSLGQGLEFLIYFQGNSAPDKSGLPSDRFSAERTGGSVSTLTIQRTQQEDSAVYLCASSFPSRLKKDTQYFGPGTRLTVL.

The chain has TRBV28 and TRBJ2-4; D might be TRBD1 (6 bases). Trimming took off 1 base at V and 1 base at J, with 11 bases between the two ends. The CDR3 consists of 16 residues. CDR1 is MDHEN, CDR2 SYDVKM, per germline. The CDR3 DNA is TGTGCCAGCAGTTTATCAGGGGTGGCGGCCAAAAACATTCAGTACTTC. This encodes CASSLSGVAAKNIQYF. The whole variable domain, filled in from reference TRBV28 and TRBJ2-4, reads DVKVTQSSRYLVKRTGEKVFLECVQDMDHENMFWYRQDPGLGLRLIYFSYDVKMKEKGDIPEGYSVSREKKERFSLILESASTNQTSMYLCASSLSGVAAKNIQYFGAGTRLSVL.

This clonotype showed up many times. This chain joins TRBV20-1 and TRBJ1-5, with D hard to call. Trimming left V 1 base short and J 4 bases short, with 8 bases between. The CDR3 is 13 residues long. Germline CDR1 and CDR2: DFQATT and SNEGSKA (reference sequence). In nucleotides, the CDR3 is TGCAGTGCTAGAGGTCCAGAGAATCAGCCCCAGCATTTT. As protein: CSARGPENQPQHF.

The chain employs TRBV18 and TRBJ2-3; D assignment may be TRBD1 or TRBD2 (6 bases each). Trimming took off 1 base at V and 3 bases at J, with 14 bases between the two ends. This CDR3 has 16 residues. The V gene's germline CDR1 is KGHSH and CDR2 LQKENI. The chain's CDR3 is CASSPQEQGGTDTQYF. The CDR3 DNA is TGTGCCAGCTCACCACAAGAACAGGGAGGAACAGATACGCAGTATTTT.

The chain recombines TRBV20-1 with TRBJ1-5; D not resolved. CDR1 is DFQATT and CDR2 is SNEGSKA in the germline V gene (reference sequence). Trimming shortened V by 2 bases and J by 6 bases, and 14 bases separated the two germline ends. CDR3 length equals 14 residues. CDR3 region: CSARSGIGGQPQHF. The CDR3 DNA reads TGCAGTGCTAGATCGGGGATCGGAGGTCAGCCCCAGCATTTT.

At least ten counts were recorded for this clonotype. The chain employs TRBV28 and TRBJ1-2, with 7 positions matching TRBD1. V shed 4 bases and J 10 bases; nucleotides not matched to a gene: 18. Germline V gene lookup returns CDR1 MDHEN and CDR2 SYDVKM. The length of the CDR3 is 16 residues. CDR3 bases: TGTGCCAGCAGTTCGCAAACGGCCGTGGGACAGCCCCACTACACCTTC. This sequence encodes CASSSQTAVGQPHYTF.

This clonotype was recorded many times. The chain links TRBV12-3 or TRBV12-4 to TRBJ1-6, with D possibly matching TRBD1 (5 bases). V was pared by 4 bases and J by 6 bases, with 19 bases between. The CDR3 spans 17 residues. The CDR3 DNA reads TGTGCCAGCAGTTGGACCAGGGAGGGGCAGTTTAATTCACCCCTCCACTTT. Translated: CASSWTREGQFNSPLHF.

Many counts were recorded for this clonotype. The chain couples TRBV7-2 to TRBJ2-5; 13 bases fit TRBD2. This CDR3 spans 16 amino acids. Per the germline V gene, CDR1 is SGHTA and CDR2 is FQGNSA. Losses at the gene ends were 5 bases for V and 1 base for J; bases not matched to a gene: 4. The CDR3 sequence is CASSQGLAGSQETQYF. DNA of the CDR3: TGTGCCAGCAGCCAGGGACTAGCGGGGTCCCAAGAGACCCAGTACTTC.

At least ten counts were recorded for this clonotype. The V and J genes are TRBV7-2 and TRBJ2-7; 8 bases are shared with TRBD1. V lost 5 bases to trimming and J lost 0 bases; unmatched junction nucleotides: 6. Germline V gives CDR1 SGHTA, CDR2 FQGNSA. The CDR3 loop spans 15 amino acids. The CDR3 DNA sequence: TGTGCCAGCAGCCCGTACAGGGGGAGCTCCTACGAGCAGTACTTC. Protein sequence: CASSPYRGSSYEQYF.

There are many counts of this clonotype. The V call is TRBV20-1, the J call TRBJ1-5; D is perhaps TRBD1 (6 bases). CDR1 and CDR2 from the germline V gene are DFQATT and SNEGSKA (reference sequence). V was shortened by 4 bases and J by 1 base, with 14 bases between the two germline ends. This CDR3 comprises 15 residues. As DNA, the CDR3 is TGCAGTGCTAAGAGGCGGACAGCCAGCAATCAGCCCCAGCATTTT. Encoded protein: CSAKRRTASNQPQHF.

The chain employs TRBV28 and TRBJ2-5; maybe TRBD1 (6 bases). This CDR3 is built from 14 residues. The V gene lost 8 bases and the J gene lost 5 bases, with 18 bases spanning the gap. Germline V CDR1 and CDR2: MDHEN, SYDVKM. The CDR3 protein is CASSVQGMHETQYF. The CDR3 region has the DNA TGTGCCAGCTCAGTGCAGGGGATGCATGAGACCCAGTACTTC.

This clonotype has a count of ten or more. This rearrangement joins TRBV25-1 to TRBJ2-5; D possibly matches TRBD1 or TRBD2 (6 bases each). With 4 bases removed from V and 7 bases from J, the gap between germline ends came to 7 bases. This CDR3 region has 11 residues. Germline CDR1 MGHDK, CDR2 SYGVNS. The DNA for the CDR3 is TGTGCCAGCAGTGCGGGGGCGACCCAGTACTTC. This codes for CASSAGATQYF.

The rearrangement joins TRBV19 to TRBJ2-7; D is ambiguous. This CDR3 has 15 residues. Germline V gene sequence: CDR1 LNHDA, CDR2 SQIVND (reference sequence). Trimming removed 1 base from V and 0 bases from J, with 10 bases in between. CDR3 DNA sequence: TGTGCCAGTAGTATAGTGGGAACAACCTCCTACGAGCAGTACTTC. Its translation is CASSIVGTTSYEQYF.

This clonotype was counted ten times or more. The chain employs TRBV5-1 and TRBJ1-1; D is unresolved. Germline V CDR1 and CDR2: SGHRS, YFSETQ. The CDR3 is 15 residues long. The V end lost 0 bases, the J end lost 1 base, and 10 bases lay between the germline ends. The CDR3 reads CASSLDLAPNTEAFF. The DNA for the CDR3 is TGCGCCAGCAGCTTGGACCTGGCCCCGAACACTGAAGCTTTCTTT.

This clonotype was counted at least ten times. The gene calls are TRBV29-1 and TRBJ2-7; possible D gene TRBD1, 5 bases. V lost 2 bases and J 4 bases, leaving 15 bases between the germline ends. Germline loops: CDR1 SQVTM, CDR2 ANQGSEA. CDR3 length: 14 amino acids. This chain's CDR3 is CSVEFQGLPYEQYF. DNA for the CDR3: TGCAGCGTTGAATTTCAGGGTCTCCCTTACGAGCAGTACTTC.

This clonotype was seen repeatedly, ten times or more. In nucleotides, the CDR3 is TGTGCCAGCAGCTCCATAGCGGGAGTAGCTGGGGCCAACGTCCTGACTTTC. Protein: CASSSIAGVAGANVLTF. This chain joins TRBV7-6 and TRBJ2-6; 9 nucleotides agree with TRBD2. The trim removed 4 bases at V and 2 bases at J, leaving 6 bases unmatched. CDR3 length: 17 residues. Germline values: CDR1 SGHVS, CDR2 FNYEAQ.

This clonotype occurred many times. J is TRBJ2-7 and V is TRBV19; 10 bases are a match to TRBD2. J gave up 6 bases and V 4 bases, and 12 bases lay outside the gene matches. CDR3 size: 16 residues. Germline V gene data show CDR1 as LNHDA and CDR2 as SQIVND (reference sequence). The chain's CDR3 is CASSSKPSGRGPEQYF. Written as DNA, the CDR3 is TGTGCCAGTAGTAGCAAGCCTAGCGGGAGAGGGCCCGAGCAGTACTTC.

This clonotype was picked up many times. This sequence joins TRBV27 and TRBJ1-2; TRBD1 matches at 7 bases. The CDR3 extends over 12 amino acids. The V gene's germline CDR1 is MNHEY and CDR2 SMNVEV (reference sequence). Germline trimming cut 8 bases from V and 4 bases from J; bases unmatched to any gene: 4. The chain's CDR3 is CASYDRAYGYTF. In DNA form, the CDR3 reads TGTGCCAGCTACGACAGGGCCTATGGCTACACCTTC.

This clonotype was observed at least ten times. The V and J genes are TRBV20-1 and TRBJ2-1, with D tentatively TRBD2 (7 bases). The length of the CDR3 is 17 residues. CDR1 DFQATT and CDR2 SNEGSKA come from the germline V gene (reference sequence). The V and J ends lost 3 bases and 1 base respectively, with 19 bases between them. The CDR3 DNA follows: TGCAGTGCTAGGAGGGGGGGGATGACGGATTCCTACAATGAGCAGTTCTTC. Its protein is CSARRGGMTDSYNEQFF.

This clonotype appeared many times. The chain joins TRBV12-3 or TRBV12-4 to TRBJ2-7; TRBD2 might be the D (5 bases). V was cut by 6 bases and J by 5 bases, with 14 bases left in between. This CDR3 is 13 amino acids long. CDR3 nucleotides: TGTGCCAGCAGCTCCCTCGGGGTGGACGAGCAGTACTTC. Translation: CASSSLGVDEQYF.

The table lists this clonotype with many counts. The chain employs TRBV5-1 and TRBJ1-1; D possibly corresponds to TRBD1 (6 bases). The CDR3 extends over 15 amino acids. Germline V gene sequence: CDR1 SGHRS, CDR2 YFSETQ. V gave up 4 bases and J gave up 4 bases, with 17 bases separating them. The CDR3 region is CASSRREGGGTEAFF. CDR3 DNA sequence: TGCGCCAGCAGCCGCCGCGAGGGAGGGGGCACTGAAGCTTTCTTT.